Presented here are 3 T cell receptor beta chains from one specimen sequenced in a study of blood T cell repertoires in COVID-19 (dated by TCRdb to 2020 to 2021). The protocol used for the library was the immunoSEQ multiplex PCR assay. TCRdb stores this immuneACCESS table with in-frame sequences only. Part of the clones is absent; in the studies checked, under half of the shortfall reflects unresolved V genes, and no reason is known for the rest. Within this sample are about 190,000 clones, with just under 80% of them counted one time only. The ten largest clones represent approximately 3% of the sample. The sample taken for sequencing was peripheral blood. The receptor source for this set is a woman of 80 years or more with active or convalescent COVID-19.

This clone occurred once. CDR3 sequence: CASSRAGTGWRTYEQYF. CDR3 bases: TGCGCCAGCAGCAGGGCCGGGACAGGTTGGAGAACCTACGAGCAGTACTTC. This chain connects TRBV5-1 to TRBJ2-7; 8 bases are shared with TRBD1. The CDR3 totals 17 residues. The J segment lost 2 bases and the V segment lost 4 bases, leaving 14 bases of the junction unmatched. Looked up from germline, CDR1 is SGHRS and CDR2 is YFSETQ.

The V gene is TRBV5-1, the J gene TRBJ1-1; no clear D. CDR1 and CDR2 (germline): SGHRS, YFSETQ. V was clipped by 4 bases and J by 6 bases, with 16 bases between them. The CDR3 spans 14 residues. The CDR3 nucleotides are TGCGCCAGCAGCCCTCGCACGGGAGAAGCTGAAGCTTTCTTT. Protein: CASSPRTGEAEAFF.

The chain employs TRBV28 and TRBJ2-4; 12 bases are shared with TRBD2. Trimming at V came to 2 bases and at J to 0 bases, leaving 8 bases not matched to a gene. The CDR3 has 19 residues. Germline CDR1 reads MDHEN; CDR2 reads SYDVKM. Written as DNA, the CDR3 is TGTGCCAGCAGTTTAGTAATACTAGCGGGGGGCTTAGCCAAAAACATTCAGTACTTC. This codes for CASSLVILAGGLAKNIQYF.